This is a list of T cell receptor beta chains from one sample in a study of control samples from healthy donors and cancer patients. The protocol was immunoSEQ multiplex PCR, while the TCRdb copy is restricted to in-frame clones and leaves out a portion. The sample includes 130,000 or so clones, more than 80% seen only once; the top ten take about 2.7%. Sequences were obtained from blood. The receptors shown here come from a man in his forties in good health. Each CDR3 is given with its conserved first and last residue. D genes are given only for firm matches. Clone size is shown for a subset of rows, as once, few, many or a class of expanded clone.

size: -
D: TRBD1
J: TRBJ2-3
V: TRBV5-1
DNA: TGCGCCAGCAGCTTGGGGGACAGACGCACAGATACGCAGTATTTT
CDR3: CASSLGDRRTDTQYF

size: -
D: -
J: TRBJ1-3
V: TRBV6-5
DNA: TGTGCCAGCAGTTACGGGTACTCTGGAAACACCATATATTTT
CDR3: CASSYGYSGNTIYF

size: -
D: TRBD1
J: TRBJ1-6
V: TRBV5-1
DNA: TGCGCCAGCAGACGGGGACAGGAGGCCCAGTCACCCCTCCACTTT
CDR3: CASRRGQEAQSPLHF

size: once
D: -
J: TRBJ2-3
V: TRBV6-6
DNA: TGTGCCAGCAGCGACCACCGGGGACCCACAGATACGCAGTATTTT
CDR3: CASSDHRGPTDTQYF

size: -
D: -
J: TRBJ2-5
V: TRBV7-9
DNA: TGTGCCAGCAGCCCTTCAGGGGGGGGGCCTTTCCAAGAGACCCAGTACTTC
CDR3: CASSPSGGGPFQETQYF

size: once
D: -
J: TRBJ1-6
V: TRBV28
DNA: TGTGCCAGCAGTGCTGTCGGTTCCTATAATTCACCCCTCCACTTT
CDR3: CASSAVGSYNSPLHF

size: -
D: TRBD1
J: TRBJ1-5
V: TRBV4-1
DNA: TGCGCCAGCAGCCAAGATATGGGACAGCGAATAAATCAGCCCCAGCATTTT
CDR3: CASSQDMGQRINQPQHF

size: -
D: TRBD1
J: TRBJ1-4
V: TRBV28
DNA: TGTGCCAGCAACACTAGATGGGACAGGGATCATGCAACTAATGAAAAACTGTTTTTT
CDR3: CASNTRWDRDHATNEKLFF

size: -
D: -
J: TRBJ2-2
V: TRBV5-8
DNA: TGTGCCAGCAACTTTCTGGGGCCCTCGACCGGGGAGCTGTTTTTT
CDR3: CASNFLGPSTGELFF

size: -
D: -
J: TRBJ1-1
V: TRBV6-1
DNA: TGTGCCAGCAGTGAGCCAGGGAAAGCTGAAGCTTTCTTT
CDR3: CASSEPGKAEAFF

size: -
D: TRBD2
J: TRBJ2-3
V: TRBV7-2
DNA: TGTGCCAGCAGCTCTAGCGGGGGGGGCACGCAGTATTTT
CDR3: CASSSSGGGTQYF

size: once
D: -
J: TRBJ2-1
V: TRBV19
DNA: TGTGCCAGTAGTATAGTTCATAGCTCCTACAATGAGCAGTTCTTC
CDR3: CASSIVHSSYNEQFF

size: once
D: -
J: TRBJ2-3
V: TRBV5-6
DNA: TGTGCCAGCAGCTTCTACGGGGATACGCAGTATTTT
CDR3: CASSFYGDTQYF

size: -
D: -
J: TRBJ1-5
V: TRBV13
DNA: TGTGCCAGCAGCTTAGCCAGTCAGCCCCAGCATTTT
CDR3: CASSLASQPQHF

size: -
D: -
J: TRBJ1-6
V: TRBV25-1
DNA: TGTGCCAGCAGTGAAGGACAGAGAGGCTCACCCCTCCACTTT
CDR3: CASSEGQRGSPLHF

size: -
D: TRBD1
J: TRBJ1-2
V: TRBV12-3/TRBV12-4
DNA: TGTGCCAGCAGTTGGACAGGGAACTATGGCTACACCTTC
CDR3: CASSWTGNYGYTF

size: -
D: -
J: TRBJ1-4
V: TRBV30
DNA: TGTGCCTGCTCATCAGGGGTTAATGAAAAACTGTTTTTT
CDR3: CACSSGVNEKLFF

size: -
D: TRBD1
J: TRBJ1-6
V: TRBV27
DNA: TGTGCCAGCAGTGAGACAGGGGCCAAAACTCTCTATAATTCACCCCTCCACTTT
CDR3: CASSETGAKTLYNSPLHF